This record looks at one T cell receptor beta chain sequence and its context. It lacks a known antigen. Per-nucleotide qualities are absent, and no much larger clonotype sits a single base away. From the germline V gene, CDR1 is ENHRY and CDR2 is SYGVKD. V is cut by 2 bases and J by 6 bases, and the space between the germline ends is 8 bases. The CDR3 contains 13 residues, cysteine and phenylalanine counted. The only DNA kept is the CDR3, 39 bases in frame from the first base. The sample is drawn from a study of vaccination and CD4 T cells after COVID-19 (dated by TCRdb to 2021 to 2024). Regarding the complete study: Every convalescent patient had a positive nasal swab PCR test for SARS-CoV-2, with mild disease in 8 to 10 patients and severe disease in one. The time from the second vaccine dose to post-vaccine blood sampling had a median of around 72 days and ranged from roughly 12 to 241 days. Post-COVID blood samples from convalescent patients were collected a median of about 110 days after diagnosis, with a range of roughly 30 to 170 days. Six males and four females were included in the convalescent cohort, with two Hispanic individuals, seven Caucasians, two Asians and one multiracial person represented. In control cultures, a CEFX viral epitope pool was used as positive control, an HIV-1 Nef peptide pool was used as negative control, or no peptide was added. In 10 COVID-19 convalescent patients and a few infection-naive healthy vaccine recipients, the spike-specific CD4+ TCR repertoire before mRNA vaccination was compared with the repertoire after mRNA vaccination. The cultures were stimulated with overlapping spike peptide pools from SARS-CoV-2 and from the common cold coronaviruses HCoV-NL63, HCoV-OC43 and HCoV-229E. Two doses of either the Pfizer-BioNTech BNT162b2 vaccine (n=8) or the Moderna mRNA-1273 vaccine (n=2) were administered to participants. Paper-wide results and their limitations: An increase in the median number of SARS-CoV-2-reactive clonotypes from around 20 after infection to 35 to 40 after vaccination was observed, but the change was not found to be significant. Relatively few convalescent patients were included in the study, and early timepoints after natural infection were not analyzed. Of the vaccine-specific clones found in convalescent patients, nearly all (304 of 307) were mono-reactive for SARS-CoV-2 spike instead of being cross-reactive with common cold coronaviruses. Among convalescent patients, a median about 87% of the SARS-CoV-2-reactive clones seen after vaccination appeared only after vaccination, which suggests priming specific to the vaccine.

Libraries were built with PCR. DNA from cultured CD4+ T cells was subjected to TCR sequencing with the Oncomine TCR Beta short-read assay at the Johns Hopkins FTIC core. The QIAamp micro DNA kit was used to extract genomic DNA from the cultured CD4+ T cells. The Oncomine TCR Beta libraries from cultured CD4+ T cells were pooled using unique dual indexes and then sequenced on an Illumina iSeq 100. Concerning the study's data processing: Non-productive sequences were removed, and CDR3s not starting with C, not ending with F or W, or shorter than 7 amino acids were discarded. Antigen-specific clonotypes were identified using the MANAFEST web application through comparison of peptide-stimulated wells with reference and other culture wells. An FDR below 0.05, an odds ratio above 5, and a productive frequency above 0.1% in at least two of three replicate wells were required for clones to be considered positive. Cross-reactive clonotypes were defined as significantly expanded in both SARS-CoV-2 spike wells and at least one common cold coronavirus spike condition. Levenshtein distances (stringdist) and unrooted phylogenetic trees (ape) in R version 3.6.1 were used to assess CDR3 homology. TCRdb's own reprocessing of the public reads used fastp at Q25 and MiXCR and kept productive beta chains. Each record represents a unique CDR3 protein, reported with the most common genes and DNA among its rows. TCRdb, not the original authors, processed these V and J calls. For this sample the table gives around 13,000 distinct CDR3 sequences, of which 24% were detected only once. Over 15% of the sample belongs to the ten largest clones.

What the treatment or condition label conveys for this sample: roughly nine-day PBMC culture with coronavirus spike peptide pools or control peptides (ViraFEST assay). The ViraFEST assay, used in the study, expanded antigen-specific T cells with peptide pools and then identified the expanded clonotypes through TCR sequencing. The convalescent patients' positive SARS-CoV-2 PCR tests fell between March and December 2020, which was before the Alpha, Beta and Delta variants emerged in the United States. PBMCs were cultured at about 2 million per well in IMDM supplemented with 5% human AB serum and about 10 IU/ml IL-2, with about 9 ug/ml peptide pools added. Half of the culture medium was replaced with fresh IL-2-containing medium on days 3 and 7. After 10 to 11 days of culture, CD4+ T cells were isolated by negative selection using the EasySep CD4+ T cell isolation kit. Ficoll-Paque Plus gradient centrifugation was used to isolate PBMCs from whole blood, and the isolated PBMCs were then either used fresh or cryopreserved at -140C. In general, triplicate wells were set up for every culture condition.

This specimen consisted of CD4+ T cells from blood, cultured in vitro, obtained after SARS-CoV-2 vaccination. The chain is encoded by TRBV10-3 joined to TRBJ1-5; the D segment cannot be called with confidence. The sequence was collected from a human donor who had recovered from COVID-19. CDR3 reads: CAISEQSSQPQHF. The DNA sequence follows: TGTGCCATCAGTGAGCAATCCAGTCAGCCCCAGCATTTT.